This T cell receptor (beta chain) appears in the sequencing data of a study of shared clonotypes between healthy human individuals. Division of CD4+ cells produced a CD45RA+ naive subset and a CD45RA-negative memory subset. TCRdb keeps only in-frame clones here, not all; method: immunoSEQ multiplex PCR. The data hold around 2.3 million clones, with approximately 94% observed a single time. With regard to this clone: Its target is unknown.

Germline V gene sequence: CDR1 MNHEY, CDR2 SVGAGI. The CDR3 runs to 15 residues. With V trimmed by 2 bases and J by 2 bases, 1 base remained unmatched. Overall study findings and caveats: Despite large depth, rarefaction showed incomplete sorted-subset sequencing.

This sequence joins TRBV6-5 and TRBJ2-2, with 8 bases that match TRBD1. Sequencing used naive CD4+ T cells sorted from blood. Subset in this sample: CD45RA+ positively selected. The TCR sequence derives from a man aged 18 to 30 in good health. The CDR3 DNA follows: TGTGCCAGCAGTTACGGGACAGGAAACACCGGGGAGCTGTTTTTT. Its protein is CASSYGTGNTGELFF.